The 5 T cell receptor beta chains listed next were all sequenced from one sample in a study of cytomegalovirus exposure and HLA in healthy donors. The study ran its PCR with 60 Vbeta and 13 Jbeta primers. Repertoires were generated with immunoSEQ multiplex PCR, while TCRdb's copy carries only in-frame clones and drops some. The table includes 200,000 or so clones, around 86% detected once. Source material: PBMCs. The receptors shown here come from a woman younger than 30 in good health and CMV-seronegative.

V usage is TRBV18 and J usage is TRBJ1-2; no reliable D call. Germline-derived CDR1 and CDR2 are KGHSH and LQKENI. The germline V and J ends were trimmed by 0 bases and 6 bases, with 8 bases remaining between them. This CDR3 comprises 13 residues. The CDR3, as DNA: TGTGCCAGCTCACCACCGTCAGAAAATGGCTACACCTTC. The encoded protein is CASSPPSENGYTF.

In this sample, this clone turned up a few times. CDR3 in amino acids: CASSQGVGPYEQYF. The CDR3 region has the DNA TGTGCCAGCAGCCAAGGAGTCGGTCCCTACGAGCAGTACTTC. The chain recombines TRBV14 with TRBJ2-7; no firm D call. V was trimmed by 1 base and J by 2 bases, leaving 9 bases between them. The CDR3 loop spans 14 amino acids. Germline V CDR1 and CDR2: SGHDN, FVKESK.

The chain joins TRBV5-1 to TRBJ1-5; the D is unclear. Germline loops: CDR1 SGHRS, CDR2 YFSETQ. Between the trimmed V and J ends, which lost 1 base and 1 base, there was a span of 9 bases. The CDR3 length is 15 residues. The CDR3 reads CASSLSGNSNQPQHF. The DNA for the CDR3 is TGCGCCAGCAGCTTGTCGGGAAACAGCAATCAGCCCCAGCATTTT.

This clone was seen only once. The rearrangement links TRBV18 to TRBJ2-1; D is possibly TRBD2 (6 bases). The CDR3 contains 16 residues. V shed 3 bases and J shed 0 bases, with 12 bases lying between them. CDR1 is KGHSH and CDR2 is LQKENI in the germline V gene. The CDR3 DNA reads TGTGCCAGCTCACCGGGGGGTCGAAGCTCCTACAATGAGCAGTTCTTC. It yields the protein CASSPGGRSSYNEQFF. The full variable domain, its missing parts supplied by reference TRBV18 and TRBJ2-1, is NAGVMQNPRHLVRRRGQEARLRCSPMKGHSHVYWYRQLPEEGLKFMVYLQKENIIDESGMPKERFSAEFPKEGPSILRIQQVVRGDSAAYFCASSPGGRSSYNEQFFGPGTRLTVL.

V is TRBV6-5 and J is TRBJ2-3, with 8 bases matching TRBD2. Germline trimming cut 5 bases from V and 0 bases from J; bases unmatched to any gene: 4. The CDR3 is made up of 15 amino acids. Germline CDR1 is MNHEY and CDR2 is SVGAGI. CDR3 DNA sequence: TGTGCCAGCAGTCCATTAGCGGGGAGCACAGATACGCAGTATTTT. Translation gives CASSPLAGSTDTQYF.